This entry is about one T cell receptor (beta chain). Followed longitudinally, the Seattle patients had been enrolled during active infection. TCRdb's table, derived via immunoSEQ multiplex PCR, lists solely in-frame clones and lacks some. The data show about 290,000 clones, approximately 89% seen once. This sample was included in a study of blood T cell repertoires in COVID-19. Overall study: Acute and convalescent COVID-19 specimens originated in the United States, Italy and Spain.

Germline CDR1 LGHDT, CDR2 YNNKEL (reference sequence). This CDR3 is 16 amino acids long. J was trimmed by 6 bases and V by 0 bases; bases with no gene match: 7. This receptor was obtained from a woman in her 30s with COVID-19, enrolled during active disease. Sequences were obtained from peripheral blood. The chain carries TRBV3-1 (or the pseudogene TRBV3-2) and TRBJ2-7, with TRBD2 matching over 11 bases. CDR3 residues: CASSQELAGARREQYF. The DNA of the CDR3 is TGTGCCAGCAGCCAAGAACTAGCGGGGGCTCGACGCGAGCAGTACTTC.